This T cell receptor (beta chain) was retrieved from a study of cytomegalovirus exposure and HLA in healthy donors. Study outcomes and limitations: Most TCR sequences proved rare, with some public TCRs found in many donors.

The PCR used 60 Vbeta and 13 Jbeta primers. Only in-frame clones appear in the TCRdb table, and some are missing; sequencing was by immunoSEQ multiplex PCR. This sample has about 92,000 clones, with 65% to 80% found just once. Healthy bone marrow donors supplied every sample. Comment on this clone: No antigen is known for it.

CDR1 is LNHDA and CDR2 is SQIVND in the germline V gene (reference sequence). This CDR3 has 18 residues. Trimming at V came to 3 bases and at J to 6 bases, leaving 14 bases not matched to a gene. The chain carries TRBV19 and TRBJ2-1, with 10 bases lining up with TRBD2. Sequences were obtained from PBMCs. This TCR was recovered from a woman aged 18-35 years in good health and CMV-seropositive. CDR3 region: CASSIPSPWASGSNEQFF. As DNA, the CDR3 is TGTGCCAGTAGTATTCCCTCGCCTTGGGCTAGCGGGAGCAATGAGCAGTTCTTC.